This is a list of T cell receptor beta chains from one sample in a study of cytomegalovirus exposure and HLA in healthy donors. Profiled with immunoSEQ multiplex PCR; TCRdb holds only in-frame clones, not every one. This sample has approximately 300,000 clones; around 90% occur once, and the top ten carry roughly 1.2%. The material sequenced was PBMCs. These receptors came from a woman in her 30s in good health and CMV-seropositive. CDR3s include the opening cysteine and the closing phenylalanine or tryptophan. Fields, in order: V gene, J gene, clone size, D gene, CDR3 DNA, CDR3 protein. D genes are given only for firm matches. Not every row has a clone size; where given, it reads once, few, many or a size class.

>TRBV27|TRBJ2-2|-|-
TGTGCCAGCAGCTTAGGGGGCACCGGGGAGCTGTTTTTT
CASSLGGTGELFF
>TRBV15|TRBJ1-1|few|-
TGTGCCACCAGGACAGCCCGCGGGCACACTGAAGCTTTCTTT
CATRTARGHTEAFF
>TRBV7-9|TRBJ2-7|-|-
TGTGCCAGCAGCCCACCTGGGTGGGACTACGAGCAGTACTTC
CASSPPGWDYEQYF
>TRBV5-1|TRBJ2-3|-|TRBD2
TGCGCCAGCAGCTCGGGACTAGCGGGGTGGGGCACAGATACGCAGTATTTT
CASSSGLAGWGTDTQYF
>TRBV4-3|TRBJ1-3|-|-
TGCGCCAGCAGCCAAGAGGGGTCTGGAAACACCATATATTTT
CASSQEGSGNTIYF
>TRBV29-1|TRBJ2-7|-|TRBD1
TGCAGCGTTGTCCTCCGGGACAGGGGGTACGAGCAGTACTTC
CSVVLRDRGYEQYF
>TRBV27|TRBJ2-7|-|TRBD2
TGTGCCAGCAGTTCGGGCGGGAGGAGTTACGAGCAGTACTTC
CASSSGGRSYEQYF
>TRBV4-1|TRBJ2-7|-|TRBD2
TGCGCCAGCAGCCAAGAAAAGCGGGGGGCCTCACGGGAGCAGTACTTC
CASSQEKRGASREQYF
>TRBV7-8|TRBJ1-2|-|TRBD1
TGTGCCAGCAGCTTAGCTGTTATAGGGGACAGGGCTGGCTACACCTTC
CASSLAVIGDRAGYTF
>TRBV28|TRBJ1-5|-|TRBD1
TGTGCCAGCAGTCCGACAGGGTTTAGCAATCAGCCCCAGCATTTT
CASSPTGFSNQPQHF
>TRBV5-1|TRBJ2-5|-|TRBD2
TGCGCCAGCAGCGAAAGACTAGCGGGAGGCCCGGGGACCCAGTACTTC
CASSERLAGGPGTQYF
>TRBV6-5|TRBJ1-6|-|TRBD1
TGTGCCAGTGGACAGGGAAACAATTCACCCCTCCACTTT
CASGQGNNSPLHF
>TRBV28|TRBJ2-7|-|-
TGTGCCAGCAGTTTCGGGCTGAGGCGGCGTTACGAGCAGTACTTC
CASSFGLRRRYEQYF
>TRBV28|TRBJ1-2|-|-
TGTGCCAGCAGGCTACGGACAGATGGCTACACCTTC
CASRLRTDGYTF
>TRBV18|TRBJ1-2|once|-
TGTGCCAGCTCACCGGTTAGTGGAGGAACTAACTATGGCTACACCTTC
CASSPVSGGTNYGYTF
>TRBV11-3|TRBJ2-3|-|TRBD2
TGTGCCAGCAGCACCGGACTAGCGGGGGCTAGCACAGATACGCAGTATTTT
CASSTGLAGASTDTQYF
>TRBV27|TRBJ2-7|-|-
TGTGCCAGCAGGTCATTGAGTCCCTACGAGCAGTACTTC
CASRSLSPYEQYF
>TRBV7-3|TRBJ2-1|-|TRBD2
TGTGCCAGCAGCTACTTAGCGGGAGGGCGGAATGAGCAGTTCTTC
CASSYLAGGRNEQFF
>TRBV5-6|TRBJ1-2|-|-
TGTGCCAGCAGCTTGGGGGGAGTGATCGGGAGCGGAGGTGGCTACACCTTC
CASSLGGVIGSGGGYTF
>TRBV15|TRBJ2-7|-|TRBD2
TGTGCCACCAGCAGAGGTCGGGGGGAGGCTGACGAGCAGTACTTC
CATSRGRGEADEQYF
>TRBV4-3|TRBJ2-6|-|TRBD2
TGCGCCAGCAGCCACCTAGCGGGAGGGCCAAGTGGGGCCAACGTCCTGACTTTC
CASSHLAGGPSGANVLTF
>TRBV7-8|TRBJ1-5|-|TRBD1
TGTGCCAGCAGCTTTTTGGACAGGGGCAATCAGCCCCAGCATTTT
CASSFLDRGNQPQHF
>TRBV28|TRBJ2-2|once|-
TGTGCCAGCAGTTTGCCACTTAACACCGGGGAGCTGTTTTTT
CASSLPLNTGELFF
>TRBV6-1|TRBJ2-7|-|-
TGTGCCAGCAGTGAAGCGGGGTACGAGCAGTACTTC
CASSEAGYEQYF
>TRBV6-5|TRBJ2-7|-|-
TGTGCCAGCAGTTTTACGGGGCCCCAGGGGCACGAGCAGTACTTC
CASSFTGPQGHEQYF
>TRBV30|TRBJ2-7|-|-
TGTGCCTGGGCTCGGACAGCCTCCTACGAGCAGTACTTC
CAWARTASYEQYF
>TRBV2|TRBJ1-5|-|TRBD1
TGTGCCAGCTCGGGGACAGGGGGACTATTGCCCCAGCATTTT
CASSGTGGLLPQHF
>TRBV25-1|TRBJ2-5|-|-
TGTGCCAGCAGTGAAGCCGGAAGTTTGGGACCCCAGTACTTC
CASSEAGSLGPQYF
>TRBV9|TRBJ2-3|-|-
TGTGCCAGCAGCGCGGACGATACGCAGTATTTT
CASSADDTQYF
>TRBV5-1|TRBJ2-3|-|-
TGCGCCAGCAGCTTGGAAGGTGTGGGTGGGGGTCCAGATACGCAGTATTTT
CASSLEGVGGGPDTQYF
>TRBV28|TRBJ2-7|-|TRBD1
TGTGCCAGTCAACGGGACAGATCTACGTTCGGCCAGTACTTC
CASQRDRSTFGQYF
>TRBV4-2|TRBJ2-5|-|TRBD2
TGTGCCAGCAGCCATCCCAGCGGGATGGAGAAGACCCAGTACTTC
CASSHPSGMEKTQYF
>TRBV19|TRBJ2-5|few|TRBD2
TGTGCCAGTAGGGGGGGGTCCTCAGAGACCCAGTACTTC
CASRGGSSETQYF
>TRBV4-2|TRBJ2-7|-|TRBD2
TGTGCCAGCAGCCAAGTCTCTCGCGGGAGGGCGGCTTACGAGCAGTACTTC
CASSQVSRGRAAYEQYF
>TRBV4-2|TRBJ1-2|few|-
TGTGCCAGCAGCCCAAGACCCGAATATGGCTACACCTTC
CASSPRPEYGYTF
>TRBV7-3|TRBJ2-1|-|-
TGTGCCAGCAGCTTAACAGGGAACTCCTACAATGAGCAGTTCTTC
CASSLTGNSYNEQFF
>TRBV20-1|TRBJ2-4|few|-
TGCAGTGGGCTGGGCCAAAACATTCAGTACTTC
CSGLGQNIQYF
>TRBV4-1|TRBJ1-4|-|TRBD1
TGCGCCAGCAGCCAATTAGACAGGGGGGGAGAAAAACTGTTTTTT
CASSQLDRGGEKLFF
>TRBV7-2|TRBJ1-2|-|TRBD1
TGTGCCAGCAGCGATACGACAGGGGTAGCGAACTATGGCTACACCTTC
CASSDTTGVANYGYTF
>TRBV5-1|TRBJ2-7|-|-
TGCGCCAGCAGCTCTAACAGGGTCTACGAGCAGTACTTC
CASSSNRVYEQYF
>TRBV6-5|TRBJ2-1|-|TRBD2
TGTGCCAGCAGTACGACTAGCGGGGGGCCGAATGAGCAGTTCTTC
CASSTTSGGPNEQFF
>TRBV9|TRBJ2-7|-|-
TGTGCCAGCAGCCCCACGCTCGCGGACTACGAGCAGTACTTC
CASSPTLADYEQYF
>TRBV7-3|TRBJ1-1|-|-
TGTGCCAGCAGCTTAATGGCCTACACTGAAGCTTTCTTT
CASSLMAYTEAFF
>TRBV2|TRBJ2-1|-|-
TGTGCCAGCAGTTATAGCAATGAGCAGTTCTTC
CASSYSNEQFF
>TRBV11-3|TRBJ2-5|-|-
TGTGCCAGCAGCTTAGATCCCGAGACCCAGTACTTC
CASSLDPETQYF
>TRBV29-1|TRBJ2-2|-|-
TGCAGCGTTCTCACCAGCGCGAACACCGGGGAGCTGTTTTTT
CSVLTSANTGELFF
>TRBV5-1|TRBJ1-2|-|TRBD1
TGCGCCAGCACGGCACAGGGGGCTGATGGCTACACCTTC
CASTAQGADGYTF
>TRBV11-3|TRBJ2-2|-|TRBD2
TGTGCCAGCAGCTCGGGACTAGCGGGAGGATACGGGGAGCTGTTTTTT
CASSSGLAGGYGELFF
>TRBV2|TRBJ2-1|-|TRBD2
TGTGCCAGCAGCCTGACGAGCGGGAGAGGCAATGAGCAGTTCTTC
CASSLTSGRGNEQFF
>TRBV9|TRBJ2-7|-|-
TGTGCCAGCAGCTCCTTTAGCGGAACTCTCTACGAGCAGTACTTC
CASSSFSGTLYEQYF
>TRBV5-1|TRBJ1-2|-|-
TGCGCCAGCAGCTTGGAACCGAAGTTCCCCTATGGCTACACCTTC
CASSLEPKFPYGYTF
>TRBV9|TRBJ2-2|-|TRBD2
TGTGCCAGCAGCGGTGGGCGACTAGCGGGGGTCACCGGGGAGCTGTTTTTT
CASSGGRLAGVTGELFF
>TRBV7-9|TRBJ2-1|-|-
TGTGCCAGCAGCGCGGATGGACAGAACAATGAGCAGTTCTTC
CASSADGQNNEQFF
>TRBV25-1|TRBJ2-2|-|TRBD1
TGTGCCAGCAGTGCACTGACGGGACAGGGGCTCTACACCGGGGAGCTGTTTTTT
CASSALTGQGLYTGELFF
>TRBV28|TRBJ2-2|-|TRBD1
TGTGCCAGCAGCCCCGGACAGGGGGCGAACACCGGGGAGCTGTTTTTT
CASSPGQGANTGELFF